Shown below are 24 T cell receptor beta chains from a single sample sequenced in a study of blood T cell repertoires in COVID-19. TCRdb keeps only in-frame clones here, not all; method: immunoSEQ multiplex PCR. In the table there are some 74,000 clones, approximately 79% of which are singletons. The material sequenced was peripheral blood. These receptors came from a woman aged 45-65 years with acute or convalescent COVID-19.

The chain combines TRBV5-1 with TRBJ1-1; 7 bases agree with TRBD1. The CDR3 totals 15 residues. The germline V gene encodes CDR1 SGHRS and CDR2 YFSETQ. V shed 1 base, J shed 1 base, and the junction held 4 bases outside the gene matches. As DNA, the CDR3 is TGCGCCAGCAGCTTGTTAGGGACAGAGAACACTGAAGCTTTCTTT. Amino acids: CASSLLGTENTEAFF.

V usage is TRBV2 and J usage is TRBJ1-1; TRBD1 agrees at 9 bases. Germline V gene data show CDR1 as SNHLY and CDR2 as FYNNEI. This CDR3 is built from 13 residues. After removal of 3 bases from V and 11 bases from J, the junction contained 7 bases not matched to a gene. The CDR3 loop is CASSEGDRDLAFF. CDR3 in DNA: TGTGCCAGCAGTGAGGGGGACAGGGATCTCGCTTTCTTT.

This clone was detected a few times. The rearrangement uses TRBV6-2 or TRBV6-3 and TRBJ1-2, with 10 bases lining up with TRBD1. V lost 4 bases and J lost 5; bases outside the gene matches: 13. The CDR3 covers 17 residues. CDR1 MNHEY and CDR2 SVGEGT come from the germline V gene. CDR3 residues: CASSFTGTGVNWYGYTF. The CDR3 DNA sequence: TGTGCCAGCAGTTTTACCGGGACAGGGGTTAATTGGTATGGCTACACCTTC.

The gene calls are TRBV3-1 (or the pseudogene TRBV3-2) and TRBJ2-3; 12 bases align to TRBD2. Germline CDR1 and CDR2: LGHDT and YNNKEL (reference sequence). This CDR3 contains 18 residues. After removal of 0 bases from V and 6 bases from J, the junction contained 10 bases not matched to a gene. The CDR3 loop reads CASSQDRTTSGGMDTQYF. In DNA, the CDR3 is TGTGCCAGCAGCCAAGATCGAACTACTAGCGGGGGGATGGATACGCAGTATTTT.

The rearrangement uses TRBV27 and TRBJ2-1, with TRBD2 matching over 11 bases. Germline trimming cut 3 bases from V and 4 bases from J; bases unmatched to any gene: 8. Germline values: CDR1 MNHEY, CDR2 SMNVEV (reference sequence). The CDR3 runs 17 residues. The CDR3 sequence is CASSFYRLAGMYNEQFF. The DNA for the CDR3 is TGTGCCAGCAGTTTTTATCGACTAGCGGGGATGTACAATGAGCAGTTCTTC.

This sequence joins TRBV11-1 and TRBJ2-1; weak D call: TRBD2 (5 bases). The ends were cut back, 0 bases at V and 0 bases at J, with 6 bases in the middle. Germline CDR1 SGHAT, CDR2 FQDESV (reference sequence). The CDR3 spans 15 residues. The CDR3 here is CASSLATSSYNEQFF. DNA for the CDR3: TGTGCCAGCAGCTTAGCTACTAGCTCCTACAATGAGCAGTTCTTC.

The chain's CDR3 is CASSLVGSGLNYGYTF. CDR3 nucleotides: TGTGCCAGCAGCTTAGTGGGGAGTGGATTGAACTATGGCTACACCTTC. The chain joins TRBV7-8 to TRBJ1-2, with unresolved D. V was pared by 1 base and J by 2 bases, with 14 bases between. Germline V lookup: CDR1 SGHVS, CDR2 FQNEAQ. CDR3 length equals 16 residues.

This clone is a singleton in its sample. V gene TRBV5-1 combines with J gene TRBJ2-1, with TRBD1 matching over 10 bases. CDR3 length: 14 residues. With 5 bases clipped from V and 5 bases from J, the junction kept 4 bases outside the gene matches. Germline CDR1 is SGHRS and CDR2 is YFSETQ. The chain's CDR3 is CASRGGTGDNEQFF. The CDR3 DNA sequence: TGCGCCAGCAGGGGCGGGACAGGGGACAATGAGCAGTTCTTC.

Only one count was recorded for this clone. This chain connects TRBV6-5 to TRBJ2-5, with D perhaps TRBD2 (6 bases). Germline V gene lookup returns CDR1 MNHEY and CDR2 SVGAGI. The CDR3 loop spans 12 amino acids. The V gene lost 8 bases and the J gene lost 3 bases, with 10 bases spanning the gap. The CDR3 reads CASHLAEETQYF. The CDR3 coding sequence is TGTGCCAGCCATTTAGCGGAAGAGACCCAGTACTTC.

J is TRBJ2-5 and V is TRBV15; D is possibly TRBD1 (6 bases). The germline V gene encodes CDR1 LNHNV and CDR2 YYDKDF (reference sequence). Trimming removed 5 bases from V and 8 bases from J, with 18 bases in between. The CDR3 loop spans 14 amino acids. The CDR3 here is CATSGVREGETQYF. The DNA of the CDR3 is TGTGCCACCAGCGGAGTCAGAGAGGGGGAAACCCAGTACTTC.

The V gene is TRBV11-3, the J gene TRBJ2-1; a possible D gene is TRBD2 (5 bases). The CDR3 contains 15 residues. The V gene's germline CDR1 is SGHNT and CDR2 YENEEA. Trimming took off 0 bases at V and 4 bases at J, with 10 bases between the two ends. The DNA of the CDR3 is TGTGCCAGCAGCTTAGATCTAGCTGTATACAATGAGCAGTTCTTC. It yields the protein CASSLDLAVYNEQFF.

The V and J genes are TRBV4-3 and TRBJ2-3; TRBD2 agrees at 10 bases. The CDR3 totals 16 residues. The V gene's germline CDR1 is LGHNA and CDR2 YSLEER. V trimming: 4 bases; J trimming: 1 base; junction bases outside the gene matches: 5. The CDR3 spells CASSPGTSDRTDTQYF. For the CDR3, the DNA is TGCGCCAGCAGCCCTGGGACTAGCGATCGCACAGATACGCAGTATTTT.

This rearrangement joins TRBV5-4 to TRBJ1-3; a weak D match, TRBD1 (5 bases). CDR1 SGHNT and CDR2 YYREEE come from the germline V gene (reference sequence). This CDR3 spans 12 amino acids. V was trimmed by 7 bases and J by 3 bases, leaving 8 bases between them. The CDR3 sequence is CASHGGGNTIYF. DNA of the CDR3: TGTGCCAGCCACGGGGGTGGAAACACCATATATTTT.

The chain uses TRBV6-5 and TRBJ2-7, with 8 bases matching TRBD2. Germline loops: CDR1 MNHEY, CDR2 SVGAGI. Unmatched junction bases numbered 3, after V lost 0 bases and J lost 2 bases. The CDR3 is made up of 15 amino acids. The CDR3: CASSYSTGGTYEQYF. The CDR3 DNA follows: TGTGCCAGCAGTTACTCGACGGGGGGGACCTACGAGCAGTACTTC.

The CDR3 DNA is TGTGCCAGCAGCTCCAATAACGGCCGGGGGGCAGATGAGCAGTTCTTC. Protein product: CASSSNNGRGADEQFF. This chain uses TRBV9 with TRBJ2-1; possible D gene TRBD2, 7 bases. Trimming pared 4 bases from V and 8 bases from J, leaving 22 bases between. The CDR3 extends over 16 amino acids. Germline loops: CDR1 SGDLS, CDR2 YYNGEE.

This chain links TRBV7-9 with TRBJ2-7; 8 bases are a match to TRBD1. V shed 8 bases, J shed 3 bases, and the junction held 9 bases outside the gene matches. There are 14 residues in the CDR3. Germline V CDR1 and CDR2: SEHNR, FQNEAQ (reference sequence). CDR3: CASGDRGRGYEQYF. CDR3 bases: TGTGCCAGCGGCGACAGGGGAAGGGGCTACGAGCAGTACTTC.

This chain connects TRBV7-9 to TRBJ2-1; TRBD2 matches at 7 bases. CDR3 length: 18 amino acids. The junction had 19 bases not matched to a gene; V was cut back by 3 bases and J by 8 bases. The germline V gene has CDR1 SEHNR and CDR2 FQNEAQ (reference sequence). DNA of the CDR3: TGTGCCAGCAGCTTTCTATTAGCGGGCCCACATGGGGGTGATGAGCAGTTCTTC. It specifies CASSFLLAGPHGGDEQFF.

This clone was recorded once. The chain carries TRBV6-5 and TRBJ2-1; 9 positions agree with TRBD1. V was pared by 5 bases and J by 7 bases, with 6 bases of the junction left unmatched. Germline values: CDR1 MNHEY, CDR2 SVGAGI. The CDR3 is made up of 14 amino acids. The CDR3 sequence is CASSTGTGLNEQFF. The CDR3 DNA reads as TGTGCCAGCAGTACTGGGACAGGGTTAAATGAGCAGTTCTTC.

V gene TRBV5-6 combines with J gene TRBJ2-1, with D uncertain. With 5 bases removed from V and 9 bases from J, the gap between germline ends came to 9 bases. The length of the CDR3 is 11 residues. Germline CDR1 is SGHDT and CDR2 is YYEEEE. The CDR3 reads CASRDGVEQFF. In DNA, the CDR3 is TGTGCCAGCAGAGACGGAGTTGAGCAGTTCTTC.

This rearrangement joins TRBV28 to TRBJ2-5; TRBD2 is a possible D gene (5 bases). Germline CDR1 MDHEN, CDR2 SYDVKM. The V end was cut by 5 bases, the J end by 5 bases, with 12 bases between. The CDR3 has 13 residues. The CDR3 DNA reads TGTGCCAGCAGTACCCCCGAGCGGGAGACCCAGTACTTC. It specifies CASSTPERETQYF. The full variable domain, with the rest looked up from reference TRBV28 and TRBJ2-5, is DVKVTQSSRYLVKRTGEKVFLECVQDMDHENMFWYRQDPGLGLRLIYFSYDVKMKEKGDIPEGYSVSREKKERFSLILESASTNQTSMYLCASSTPERETQYFGPGTRLLVL.

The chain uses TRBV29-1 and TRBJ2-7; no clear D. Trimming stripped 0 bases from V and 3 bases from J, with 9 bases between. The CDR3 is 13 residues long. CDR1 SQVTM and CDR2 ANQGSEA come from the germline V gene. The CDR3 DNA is TGCAGCGTTGAAGATTTTAACGGCTACGAGCAGTACTTC. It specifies CSVEDFNGYEQYF.

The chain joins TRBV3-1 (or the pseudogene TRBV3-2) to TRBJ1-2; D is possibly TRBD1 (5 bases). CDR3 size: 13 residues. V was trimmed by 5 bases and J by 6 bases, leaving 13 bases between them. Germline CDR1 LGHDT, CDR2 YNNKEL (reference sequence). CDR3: CASSIGQGDGYTF. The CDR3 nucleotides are TGTGCCAGCAGCATCGGGCAGGGCGATGGCTACACCTTC.

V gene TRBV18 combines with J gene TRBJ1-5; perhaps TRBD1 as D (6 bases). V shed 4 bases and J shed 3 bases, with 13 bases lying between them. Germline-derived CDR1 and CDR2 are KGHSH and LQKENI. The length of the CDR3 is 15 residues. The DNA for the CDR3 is TGTGCCAGCTCACATACGGACAGCGACAATCAGCCCCAGCATTTT. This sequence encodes CASSHTDSDNQPQHF.

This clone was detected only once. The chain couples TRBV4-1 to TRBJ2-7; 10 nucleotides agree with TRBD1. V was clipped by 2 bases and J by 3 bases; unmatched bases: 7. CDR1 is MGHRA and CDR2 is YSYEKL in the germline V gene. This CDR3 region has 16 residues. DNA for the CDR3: TGCGCCAGCAGCCAACTTCCGGGACAGGGGAGCTACGAGCAGTACTTC. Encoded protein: CASSQLPGQGSYEQYF.